These T cell receptor beta chains were read from a single sample in a study of CD8 T cells in Susac syndrome. MiXCR, run by TCRdb on the immunoSEQ multiplex PCR reads, gives a single entry per CDR3 protein. This table has 60,000 to 75,000 distinct CDR3 sequences, 85% to 95% appearing once. The specimen was CD8+ T cells from PBMCs. These receptors all come from a human donor in good health. Each CDR3 is given with its conserved first and last residue. The D gene is left open where the match is weak. Size values are once, few and many counts, or a class for expanded clones, and some rows have none.

cdr3_length j_call clone_size v_call d_call cdr3_nt cdr3_aa
15 TRBJ2-3 NA TRBV3-1 TRBD2 TGTGCCAGCAGCCTTGAGCGGGGTCACACAGATACGCAGTATTTT CASSLERGHTDTQYF
13 TRBJ2-5 NA TRBV12-2 NA TGTGCAAGTCGCTTAGGGACGGAAGAGACCCAGTACTTC CASRLGTEETQYF
14 TRBJ2-2 once TRBV14 NA TGTGCCAGCAGCCAATCTGTAACCACCGGGGAGCTGTTTTTT CASSQSVTTGELFF
12 TRBJ1-1 NA TRBV2 NA TGTGCCAGCAGTGGGGGGCGGATTGAAGCTTTCTTT CASSGGRIEAFF
14 TRBJ2-3 NA TRBV15 NA TGTGCCACCAGCCCAACTCGAGCGTTTCTGACGCAGTATTTT CATSPTRAFLTQYF
16 TRBJ2-3 NA TRBV5-1 TRBD2 TGCGCCAGCAGCTTGGAGAGCGGGGGGGCCCCAGATACGCAGTATTTT CASSLESGGAPDTQYF
17 TRBJ1-1 NA TRBV5-1 TRBD1 TGCGCCAGCAGCTTGACCCGGACAGGGGGTTTTGACACTGAAGCTTTCTTT CASSLTRTGGFDTEAFF
11 TRBJ2-5 NA TRBV29-1 NA TGCAGCGTTGGTGGGAGTGAGACCCAGTACTTC CSVGGSETQYF
14 TRBJ2-7 few TRBV7-2 TRBD1 TGTGCCAGCAGCGGCCGGGACAGGGTTAACGAGCAGTACTTC CASSGRDRVNEQYF
15 TRBJ2-1 NA TRBV29-1 TRBD1 TGCAGCGTCCTCGGGACAGGGGAACTCTACAATGAGCAGTTCTTC CSVLGTGELYNEQFF
14 TRBJ2-3 NA TRBV10-3 NA TGTGCCATCAGTGAAGGGGCTTCCACAGATACGCAGTATTTT CAISEGASTDTQYF
12 TRBJ1-2 once TRBV29-1 NA TGCAGCGCCGGGCGGAGGGACTATGGCTACACCTTC CSAGRRDYGYTF
18 TRBJ2-6 NA TRBV12-3/TRBV12-4 NA TGTGCCAGCAGTGGACGGGACACGCTCTCCCCTGGGGCCAACGTCCTGACTTTC CASSGRDTLSPGANVLTF
13 TRBJ2-2 NA TRBV13 NA TGTGCCAGCAGCTTAGAGGACAGTCCCGAGCAGTTTTTT CASSLEDSPEQFF
16 TRBJ1-6 NA TRBV7-9 NA TGTGCCAGCAGCTTAGAACAGCAGATCTATAATTCACCCCTCCACTTT CASSLEQQIYNSPLHF